The 14 T cell receptor beta chains in this list originate from one sample, sequenced in a study of blood T cell repertoires in COVID-19. This table comes from immunoSEQ multiplex PCR, and its TCRdb copy is limited to in-frame clones, with some not included. The table has 190,000 or so clones, about 88% seen once. Sequenced: peripheral blood. These receptors were obtained from a woman aged 25 to 39 with active or convalescent COVID-19.

The chain joins TRBV30 to TRBJ2-3; 10 bases fit TRBD2. This CDR3 has 16 amino acids. Losses at the gene ends were 0 bases for V and 6 bases for J; bases not matched to a gene: 9. The germline CDR1 and CDR2 sequences are GTSNPN and SVGIG (reference sequence). CDR3 sequence (DNA): TGTGCCTGGAGTGTACCAGCGGGGGGGGCAACGGATACGCAGTATTTT. It yields the protein CAWSVPAGGATDTQYF.

V usage is TRBV7-9 and J usage is TRBJ2-5; 8 bases are a match to TRBD2. The junction had 10 bases not matched to a gene; V was cut back by 5 bases and J by 5 bases. Germline V gene data show CDR1 as SEHNR and CDR2 as FQNEAQ (reference sequence). This CDR3 contains 15 residues. As DNA, the CDR3 is TGTGCCAGCAGCCAACTTAGCGGGGCCGCGGAGACCCAGTACTTC. Protein sequence: CASSQLSGAAETQYF. The full variable domain, its missing parts supplied by reference TRBV7-9 and TRBJ2-5, is DTGVSQNPRHKITKRGQNVTFRCDPISEHNRLYWYRQTLGQGPEFLTYFQNEAQLEKSRLLSDRFSAERPKGSFSTLEIQRTEQGDSAMYLCASSQLSGAAETQYFGPGTRLLVL.

The V gene is TRBV7-6, the J gene TRBJ1-5; tentative D call: TRBD1 (5 bases). CDR3 size: 14 residues. Germline values: CDR1 SGHVS, CDR2 FNYEAQ. The V gene lost 5 bases and the J gene lost 6 bases, with 14 bases spanning the gap. The CDR3 coding sequence is TGTGCCAGCAGCACGGACATATTGGGTCAGCCCCAGCATTTT. Translating gives CASSTDILGQPQHF.

This clone was picked up one time. The V call is TRBV13, the J call TRBJ1-2; D gene ambiguous. CDR1 is PRHDT, CDR2 FYEKMQ, per germline (reference sequence). There are 17 residues in the CDR3. V dropped 4 bases and J dropped 4 bases, with 22 bases sitting between them. DNA of the CDR3: TGTGCCAGCAGCTCAAAAACGCTCGGCCCCTGGGCCTATGGCTACACCTTC. Amino acids: CASSSKTLGPWAYGYTF.

J is TRBJ2-7 and V is TRBV15; D might be TRBD2 (6 bases). The CDR3 loop spans 14 amino acids. With 1 base removed from V and 3 bases from J, the gap between germline ends came to 10 bases. CDR1 is LNHNV, CDR2 YYDKDF, per germline (reference sequence). The CDR3 DNA reads TGTGCCACCAGCAGAGGGAGGGAAGGCTACGAGCAGTACTTC. It is translated as CATSRGREGYEQYF.

In DNA, the CDR3 is TGTGCCATCAGGGGGACAGAATCCTACGAGCAGTACTTC. Its protein product is CAIRGTESYEQYF. The chain joins TRBV10-3 to TRBJ2-7; TRBD1 agrees at 7 bases. The trim removed 6 bases at V and 1 base at J, leaving 3 bases unmatched. Germline CDR1 ENHRY, CDR2 SYGVKD. The CDR3 spans 13 residues.

The chain joins TRBV4-1 to TRBJ1-2; possibly TRBD1 for D (5 bases). Germline lookup yields CDR1 MGHRA and CDR2 YSYEKL. V was trimmed by 4 bases and J by 5 bases, leaving 20 bases between them. The CDR3 loop spans 16 amino acids. CDR3 protein: CASSPRLTLGGYGYTF. The CDR3 DNA sequence: TGCGCCAGCAGCCCTAGACTAACTTTGGGGGGGTATGGCTACACCTTC.

The rearrangement links TRBV2 to TRBJ2-1; D perhaps matches TRBD2 (5 bases). The germline V gene encodes CDR1 SNHLY and CDR2 FYNNEI. The CDR3 consists of 14 residues. V was clipped by 7 bases and J by 7 bases, with 17 bases between them. CDR3 sequence reads: CASTDRTGLNEQFF. In DNA form, the CDR3 reads TGTGCCAGCACCGACCGGACGGGGTTGAATGAGCAGTTCTTC. The full variable domain, its missing parts supplied by reference TRBV2 and TRBJ2-1, is EPEVTQTPSHQVTQMGQEVILRCVPISNHLYFYWYRQILGQKVEFLVSFYNNEISEKSEIFDDQFSVERPDGSNFTLKIRSTKLEDSAMYFCASTDRTGLNEQFFGPGTRLTVL.

This chain links TRBV29-1 with TRBJ1-1, with D hard to call. The CDR3 has 13 residues. CDR1 SQVTM and CDR2 ANQGSEA come from the germline V gene. With 6 bases removed from V and 8 bases from J, the gap between germline ends came to 19 bases. CDR3 coding DNA: TGCAGCGTGCAATTAACAGAAGTCAGGGAAGCTTTCTTT. It specifies CSVQLTEVREAFF. Together with reference TRBV29-1 and TRBJ1-1, the CDR3 gives the full variable domain: SAVISQKPSRDICQRGTSLTIQCQVDSQVTMMFWYRQQPGQSLTLIATANQGSEATYESGFVIDKFPISRPNLTFSTLTVSNMSPEDSSIYLCSVQLTEVREAFFGQGTRLTVV.

The CDR3 here is CASRGQGFNQPQHF. The DNA for the CDR3 is TGTGCCAGCAGAGGACAGGGATTCAATCAGCCCCAGCATTTT. The chain links TRBV6-6 to TRBJ1-5, with 8 nucleotides matching TRBD1. Germline CDR1 reads MNHNY; CDR2 reads SVGAGI (reference sequence). The V and J ends lost 6 bases and 3 bases, in that order; junction bases with no gene match: 4. The CDR3 loop spans 14 amino acids.

This chain joins TRBV18 and TRBJ2-3; 14 bases agree with TRBD2. This CDR3 is 18 amino acids long. Per germline, CDR1 KGHSH and CDR2 LQKENI. After removal of 3 bases from V and 2 bases from J, the junction contained 7 bases not matched to a gene. The CDR3 DNA reads TGTGCCAGCTCACCCGGACTAGCGGGGGGCCCGAACACAGATACGCAGTATTTT. Its protein product is CASSPGLAGGPNTDTQYF.

This chain joins TRBV5-6 and TRBJ1-5; TRBD1 matches at 7 bases. The junction had 4 bases not matched to a gene; V was cut back by 5 bases and J by 2 bases. The germline CDR1 and CDR2 sequences are SGHDT and YYEEEE. The CDR3 is made up of 14 amino acids. The DNA for the CDR3 is TGTGCCAGCAGTGACAGGGAAGGCAATCAGCCCCAGCATTTT. Protein sequence: CASSDREGNQPQHF.

The chain combines TRBV15 with TRBJ2-1; 9 nucleotides match TRBD1. V shed 1 base, J shed 7 bases, and the junction held 11 bases outside the gene matches. The CDR3 has 17 residues. CDR1 and CDR2 (germline): LNHNV, YYDKDF (reference sequence). The CDR3 spells CATSRGFGDRGGNEQFF. Here the CDR3 DNA reads TGTGCCACCAGCAGAGGGTTCGGCGACAGGGGGGGGAATGAGCAGTTCTTC.

With respect to this clone: The same CDR3 arises from other DNA sequences in this sample as well. The chain joins TRBV27 to TRBJ1-2; perhaps TRBD1 as D (6 bases). V lost 6 bases to trimming and J lost 2 bases, with 10 bases between them. The CDR3 is 13 residues long. Germline CDR1 and CDR2: MNHEY and SMNVEV (reference sequence). DNA of the CDR3: TGTGCCAGCAGCTTACAGGGCAACTATGGCTACACCTTC. Translating gives CASSLQGNYGYTF.